The sequence of this TCR beta chain was determined in a study of T cell repertoires in cytomegalovirus infection. About the study: Signatures in public TCR beta sequences pointed to both CMV infection and matching HLA type. Overall study findings and caveats: Based on cumulative public TCR beta family frequency, carriers of CMV plus the relevant HLA were identified. In two of eight donors, the top clonotype was HLA-C-restricted CMV-specific.

In germline, CDR1 is DFQATT, CDR2 SNEGSKA (reference sequence). CDR3 length equals 14 residues. The V end was cut by 0 bases, the J end by 7 bases, with 13 bases between. TCRdb used MiXCR to reprocess the reads, holding one entry per CDR3 protein. The data show about 700,000 distinct CDR3 sequences, around 35% seen once. Remarks on this clonotype: Its antigen is still unknown.

The input for sequencing was cultured PBMCs, taken from culture after CMV antigen stimulation. The rearrangement joins TRBV20-1 to TRBJ1-3; D remains ambiguous. This clonotype originated in a human donor in good health (CMV status not recorded). Some clones in this sample may be carry-over from other donors' samples. CDR3 DNA sequence: TGCAGTGCTAGAGACCCCCACTCGGGGAACACCATATATTTT. Its protein product is CSARDPHSGNTIYF.